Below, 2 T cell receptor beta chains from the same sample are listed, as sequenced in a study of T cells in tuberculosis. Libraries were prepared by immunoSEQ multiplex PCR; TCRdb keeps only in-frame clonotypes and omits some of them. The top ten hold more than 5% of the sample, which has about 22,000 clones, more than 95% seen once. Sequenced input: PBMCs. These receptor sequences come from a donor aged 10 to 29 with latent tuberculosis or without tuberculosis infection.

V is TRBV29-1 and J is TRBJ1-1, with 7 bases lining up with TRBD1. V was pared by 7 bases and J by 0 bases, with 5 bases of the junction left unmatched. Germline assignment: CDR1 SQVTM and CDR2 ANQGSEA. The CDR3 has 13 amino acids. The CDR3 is CSGAGQMNTEAFF. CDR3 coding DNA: TGCAGCGGGGCGGGACAGATGAACACTGAAGCTTTCTTT.

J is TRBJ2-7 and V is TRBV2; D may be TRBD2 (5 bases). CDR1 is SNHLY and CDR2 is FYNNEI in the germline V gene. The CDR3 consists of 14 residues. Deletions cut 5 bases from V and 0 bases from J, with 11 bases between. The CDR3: CASSSGLTSYEQYF. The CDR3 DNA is TGTGCCAGCAGTAGCGGACTCACCTCCTACGAGCAGTACTTC. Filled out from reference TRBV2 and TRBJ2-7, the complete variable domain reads EPEVTQTPSHQVTQMGQEVILRCVPISNHLYFYWYRQILGQKVEFLVSFYNNEISEKSEIFDDQFSVERPDGSNFTLKIRSTKLEDSAMYFCASSSGLTSYEQYFGPGTRLTVT.